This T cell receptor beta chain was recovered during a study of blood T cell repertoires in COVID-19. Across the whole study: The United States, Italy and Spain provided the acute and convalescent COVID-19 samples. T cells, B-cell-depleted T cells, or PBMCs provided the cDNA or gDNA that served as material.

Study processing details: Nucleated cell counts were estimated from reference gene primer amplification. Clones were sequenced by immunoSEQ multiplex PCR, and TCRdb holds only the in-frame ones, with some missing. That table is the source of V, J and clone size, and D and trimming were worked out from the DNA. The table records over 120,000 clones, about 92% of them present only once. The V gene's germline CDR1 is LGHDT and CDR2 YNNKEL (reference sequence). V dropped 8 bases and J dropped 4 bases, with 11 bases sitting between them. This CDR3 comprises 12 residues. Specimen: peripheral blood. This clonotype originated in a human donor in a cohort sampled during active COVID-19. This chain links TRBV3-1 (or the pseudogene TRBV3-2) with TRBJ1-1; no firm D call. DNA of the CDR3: TGTGCCAGCGGGGAGGGAATCACTGAAGCTTTCTTT. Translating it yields CASGEGITEAFF.